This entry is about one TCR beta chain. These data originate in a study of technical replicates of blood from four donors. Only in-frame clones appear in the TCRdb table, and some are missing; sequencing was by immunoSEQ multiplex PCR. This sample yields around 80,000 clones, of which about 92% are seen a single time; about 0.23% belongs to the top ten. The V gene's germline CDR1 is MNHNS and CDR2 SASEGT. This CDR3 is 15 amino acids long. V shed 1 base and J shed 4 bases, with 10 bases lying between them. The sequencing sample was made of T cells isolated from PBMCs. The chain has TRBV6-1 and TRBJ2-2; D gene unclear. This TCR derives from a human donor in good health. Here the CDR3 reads CASSEEPRITGELFF. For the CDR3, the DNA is TGTGCCAGCAGTGAAGAGCCAAGAATCACCGGGGAGCTGTTTTTT.